What follows are 15 T cell receptor beta chains derived from one specimen sequenced in a study of technical replicates of blood from a handful of donors. Profiled with immunoSEQ multiplex PCR; TCRdb holds only in-frame clones, not every one. The sample contains approximately 80,000 clones, roughly 90% of which appear only once. Specimen: T cells isolated from PBMCs. These receptors were collected from a human donor in good health.

This chain links TRBV29-1 with TRBJ2-7; possibly TRBD1 for D (5 bases). The germline V gene has CDR1 SQVTM and CDR2 ANQGSEA. Trimming removed 4 bases at V and 5 bases at J, with 12 bases between. This CDR3 comprises 12 residues. The CDR3 coding sequence is TGCAGCGTTGCCAGGGAAGGACACGAGCAGTACTTC. It encodes CSVAREGHEQYF.

The rearrangement uses TRBV27 and TRBJ1-5; D not resolved. V was pared by 5 bases and J by 2 bases, with 13 bases between. CDR3 length: 15 amino acids. Germline CDR1 is MNHEY and CDR2 is SMNVEV (reference sequence). This CDR3 reads CASSTTGKGNQPQHF. The CDR3 DNA is TGTGCCAGCAGTACAACGGGGAAGGGCAATCAGCCCCAGCATTTT.

The rearrangement links TRBV4-1 to TRBJ1-4; 10 bases line up with TRBD1. The germline CDR1 and CDR2 sequences are MGHRA and YSYEKL. The ends lost 6 bases at V and 8 bases at J; junction bases unmatched: 6. The length of the CDR3 is 14 residues. CDR3 residues: CASRSGTGAEKLFF. The CDR3 DNA reads TGCGCCAGCAGATCCGGGACAGGGGCCGAAAAACTGTTTTTT.

V gene TRBV6-6 combines with J gene TRBJ2-7; TRBD1 matches 7 bases. The CDR3 sequence is 12 residues long. Germline V lookup: CDR1 MNHNY, CDR2 SVGAGI (reference sequence). Trimming at V came to 5 bases and at J to 4 bases, leaving 2 bases not matched to a gene. CDR3 amino acids: CASSPTGYEQYF. CDR3 DNA: TGTGCCAGCAGTCCGACAGGGTACGAGCAGTACTTC.

This clone was observed a handful of times. V is TRBV4-1 and J is TRBJ2-7; the match to TRBD2 covers 7 bases. With V trimmed by 1 base and J by 3 bases, 12 bases remained unmatched. The CDR3 sequence is 17 residues long. The germline V gene has CDR1 MGHRA and CDR2 YSYEKL. CDR3 nucleotides: TGCGCCAGCAGCCAAGTGCCCCAGCCTCTAGCGGACTACGAGCAGTACTTC. Residues: CASSQVPQPLADYEQYF.

V gene TRBV28 combines with J gene TRBJ2-7; the D gene is possibly TRBD2 (5 bases). Germline CDR1 reads MDHEN; CDR2 reads SYDVKM. Trimming left V 6 bases short and J 1 base short, with 25 bases between. This CDR3 is built from 18 residues. The CDR3 region has the DNA TGTGCCAGCAGCTTTAATAGGCCTAAGGGTAGAGGGTCCTACGAGCAGTACTTC. Its protein is CASSFNRPKGRGSYEQYF.

The chain combines TRBV5-6 with TRBJ2-5; 10 nucleotides align to TRBD1. V gave up 0 bases and J gave up 4 bases; unmatched junction bases: 6. This CDR3 is built from 16 residues. Germline V lookup: CDR1 SGHDT, CDR2 YYEEEE. The CDR3 bases are TGTGCCAGCAGCTTGGGAGGACAGGGGGAGTCAGAGACCCAGTACTTC. It specifies CASSLGGQGESETQYF.

The chain links TRBV6-5 to TRBJ1-1; D is possibly TRBD1 (5 bases). The CDR3 extends over 13 amino acids. Germline CDR1 is MNHEY and CDR2 is SVGAGI. Trimming removed 6 bases from V and 4 bases from J, with 12 bases in between. The chain's CDR3 is CASRPGRVTEAFF. As DNA, the CDR3 is TGTGCCAGCAGGCCAGGGAGGGTCACTGAAGCTTTCTTT.

V is TRBV6-4 and J is TRBJ1-1; no clear D gene. The V end lost 2 bases, the J end lost 2 bases, and 12 bases lay between the germline ends. The CDR3 length is 15 residues. Germline V lookup: CDR1 MRHNA, CDR2 SNTAGT. CDR3 in amino acids: CASSDIPPVNTEAFF. The CDR3 bases are TGTGCCAGCAGTGACATCCCCCCCGTCAACACTGAAGCTTTCTTT.

The J gene is TRBJ2-3, the V gene TRBV4-1, with D possibly being TRBD2 (6 bases). This CDR3 is 14 amino acids long. CDR1 is MGHRA and CDR2 is YSYEKL in the germline V gene. V lost 3 bases, J lost 7 bases, and 14 bases lay in between. For the CDR3, the DNA is TGCGCCAGCAGCCAGGCGGGAAGCCAACATACGCAGTATTTT. Translating it yields CASSQAGSQHTQYF.

The chain carries TRBV4-1 and TRBJ2-3, with 15 nucleotides matching TRBD2. The V and J ends lost 4 bases and 0 bases, in that order; junction bases with no gene match: 8. Germline assignment: CDR1 MGHRA and CDR2 YSYEKL. The CDR3 sequence is 19 residues long. The CDR3: CASSPIGLAGGTSTDTQYF. CDR3 nucleotides: TGCGCCAGCAGCCCCATCGGACTAGCGGGGGGGACCAGCACAGATACGCAGTATTTT.

The genes are TRBV4-1 and TRBJ1-4; perhaps TRBD1 as D (6 bases). The CDR3 extends over 15 amino acids. V gave up 1 base and J gave up 7 bases, with 13 bases separating them. Germline V lookup: CDR1 MGHRA, CDR2 YSYEKL. The CDR3 is CASSQGAGDIEKLFF. The CDR3 DNA reads as TGCGCCAGCAGCCAAGGGGCAGGGGATATTGAAAAACTGTTTTTT.

The chain employs TRBV2 and TRBJ2-6; D is unclear. Trimming cost V 6 bases and J 4 bases, with 7 bases left between them. The CDR3 contains 13 residues. From germline, CDR1 is SNHLY and CDR2 FYNNEI. The CDR3 DNA follows: TGTGCCAGCAGGTTAGCCGGGGCCAACGTCCTGACTTTC. The encoded protein is CASRLAGANVLTF.

The rearrangement links TRBV10-3 to TRBJ2-3, with D tentatively TRBD2 (6 bases). Germline CDR1 and CDR2: ENHRY and SYGVKD. The CDR3 runs 14 residues. The V end lost 4 bases, the J end lost 1 base, and 9 bases lay between the germline ends. The CDR3 reads CAISVASGTDTQYF. Written as DNA, the CDR3 is TGTGCCATCAGTGTTGCTAGCGGCACAGATACGCAGTATTTT.

V usage is TRBV7-9 and J usage is TRBJ2-1; D possibly corresponds to TRBD2 (6 bases). V shed 6 bases and J shed 5 bases, with 11 bases lying between them. In germline, CDR1 is SEHNR, CDR2 FQNEAQ (reference sequence). This CDR3 contains 13 residues. The CDR3, as DNA: TGTGCCAGCAGGGTCGGGGGAAACAATGAGCAGTTCTTC. This translates into CASRVGGNNEQFF.